This record looks at one T cell receptor (beta chain) sequence and its context. The sample is drawn from a study of blood T cell repertoires in COVID-19. Germline loops: CDR1 SGDLS, CDR2 YYNGEE. V gave up 0 bases and J gave up 1 base; unmatched junction bases: 3. This CDR3 has 16 amino acids. Per the original data handling: Nucleated cell number was recorded as an estimate derived from reference gene primer amplification. Profiled with immunoSEQ multiplex PCR; TCRdb holds only in-frame clones, not every one. From that table come the V and J calls and clone size; the DNA was used to work out D and trimming. The table lists about 260,000 clones, 80% to 85% of them singletons.

The chain couples TRBV9 to TRBJ2-2; 7 bases are shared with TRBD2. This clonotype was sampled from a man aged 60 to 69 with acute or convalescent COVID-19. The material sequenced was peripheral blood. The CDR3 DNA reads TGTGCCAGCAGCGTAGAAGTAGCGGGGAACACCGGGGAGCTGTTTTTT. Translating it yields CASSVEVAGNTGELFF.